This T cell receptor beta chain was obtained from a study of blood T cell repertoires in COVID-19. Produced via immunoSEQ multiplex PCR; TCRdb's table is partial and in-frame only. The sample gives 180,000 or so clones, about 90% of which show up once; around 2.7% is in the top ten. Sample: peripheral blood. The receptor comes from a man aged 35 to 55 with active or convalescent COVID-19.

CDR3 residues: CASSDTRGGYTF. The CDR3 coding sequence is TGTGCCAGCAGTGACACGCGGGGGGGCTACACCTTC. The chain combines TRBV2 with TRBJ1-2; possible D gene TRBD1, 5 bases. The CDR3 is 12 amino acids. Germline-derived CDR1 and CDR2 are SNHLY and FYNNEI. V lost 3 bases and J lost 8, with 10 bases in between.